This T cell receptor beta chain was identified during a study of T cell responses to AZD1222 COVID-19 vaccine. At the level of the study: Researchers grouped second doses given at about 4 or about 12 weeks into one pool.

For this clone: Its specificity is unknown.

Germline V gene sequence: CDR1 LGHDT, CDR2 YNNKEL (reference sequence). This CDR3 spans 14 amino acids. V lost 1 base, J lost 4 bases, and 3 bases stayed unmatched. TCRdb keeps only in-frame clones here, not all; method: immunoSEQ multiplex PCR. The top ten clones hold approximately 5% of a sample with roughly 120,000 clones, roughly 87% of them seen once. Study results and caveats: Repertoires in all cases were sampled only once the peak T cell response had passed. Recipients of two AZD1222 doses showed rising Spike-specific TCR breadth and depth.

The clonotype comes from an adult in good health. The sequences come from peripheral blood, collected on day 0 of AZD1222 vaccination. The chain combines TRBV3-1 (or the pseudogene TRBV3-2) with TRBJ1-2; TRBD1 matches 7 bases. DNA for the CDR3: TGTGCCAGCAGCCAAGCAAACAGGGGCTATGGCTACACCTTC. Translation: CASSQANRGYGYTF.